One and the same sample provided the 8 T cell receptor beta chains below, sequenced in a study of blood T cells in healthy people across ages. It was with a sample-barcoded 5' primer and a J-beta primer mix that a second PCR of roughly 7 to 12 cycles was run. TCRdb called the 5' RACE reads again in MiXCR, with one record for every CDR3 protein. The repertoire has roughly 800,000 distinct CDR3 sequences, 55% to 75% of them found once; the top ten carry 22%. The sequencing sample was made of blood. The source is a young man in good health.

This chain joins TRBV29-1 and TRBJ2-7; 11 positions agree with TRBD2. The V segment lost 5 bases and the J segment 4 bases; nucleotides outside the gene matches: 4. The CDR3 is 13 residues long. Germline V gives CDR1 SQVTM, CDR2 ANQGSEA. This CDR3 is CSVTSGRGYEQYF. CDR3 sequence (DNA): TGCAGCGTTACTAGCGGGAGAGGGTACGAGCAGTACTTC.

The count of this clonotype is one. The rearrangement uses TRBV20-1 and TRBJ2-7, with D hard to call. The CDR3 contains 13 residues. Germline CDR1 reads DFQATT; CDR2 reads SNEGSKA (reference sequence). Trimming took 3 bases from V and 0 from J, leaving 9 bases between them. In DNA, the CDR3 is TGCAGTGCTAGGTTCGGAGACTCCTACGAGCAGTACTTC. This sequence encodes CSARFGDSYEQYF.

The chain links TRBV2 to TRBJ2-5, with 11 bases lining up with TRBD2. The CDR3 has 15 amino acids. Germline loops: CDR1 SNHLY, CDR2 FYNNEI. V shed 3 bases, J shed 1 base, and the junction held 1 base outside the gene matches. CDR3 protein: CASSEGTSGQETQYF. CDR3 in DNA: TGTGCCAGCAGTGAGGGGACTAGCGGCCAAGAGACCCAGTACTTC.

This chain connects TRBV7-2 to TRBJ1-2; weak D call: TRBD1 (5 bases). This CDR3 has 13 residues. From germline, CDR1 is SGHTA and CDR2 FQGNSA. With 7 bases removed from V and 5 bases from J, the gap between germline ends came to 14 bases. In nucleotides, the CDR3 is TGTGCCAGCACTACGGAGCGGGGGTATGGCTACACCTTC. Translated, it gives CASTTERGYGYTF.

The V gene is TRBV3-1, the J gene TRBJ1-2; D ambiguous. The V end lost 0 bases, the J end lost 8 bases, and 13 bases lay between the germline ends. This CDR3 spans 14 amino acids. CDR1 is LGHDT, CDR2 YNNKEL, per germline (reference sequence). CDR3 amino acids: CASSQDWGSGGYTF. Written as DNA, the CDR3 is TGTGCCAGCAGCCAAGATTGGGGATCTGGAGGCTACACCTTC.

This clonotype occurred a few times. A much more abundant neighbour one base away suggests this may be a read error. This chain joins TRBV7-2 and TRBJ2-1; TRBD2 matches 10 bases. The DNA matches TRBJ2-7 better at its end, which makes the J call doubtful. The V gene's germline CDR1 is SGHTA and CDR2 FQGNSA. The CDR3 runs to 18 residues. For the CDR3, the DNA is TGTGCCAGCAGCTTATCAGCGGGAGGGGTAGGCTCCTACAATGAGCAGTACTTC. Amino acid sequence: CASSLSAGGVGSYNEQYF.

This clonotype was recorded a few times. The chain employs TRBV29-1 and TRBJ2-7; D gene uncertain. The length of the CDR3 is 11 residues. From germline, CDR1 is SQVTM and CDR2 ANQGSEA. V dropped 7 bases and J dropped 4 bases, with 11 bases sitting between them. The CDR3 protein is CSGLDGYEQYF. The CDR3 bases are TGCAGCGGGCTCGACGGTTACGAGCAGTACTTC.

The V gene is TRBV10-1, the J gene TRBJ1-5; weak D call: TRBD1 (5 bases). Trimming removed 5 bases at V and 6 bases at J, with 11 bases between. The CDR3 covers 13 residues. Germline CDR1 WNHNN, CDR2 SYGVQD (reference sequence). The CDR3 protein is CASSPRGSQPQHF. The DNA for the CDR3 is TGCGCCAGCAGTCCCCGGGGGTCTCAGCCCCAGCATTTT.